The T cell receptor (beta chain) described here comes from a study of cytomegalovirus exposure and HLA in healthy donors. Use of 60 Vbeta and 13 Jbeta primers characterized the PCR. The table came from immunoSEQ multiplex PCR; TCRdb's copy has only in-frame clones and leaves some out. This sample yields over 150,000 clones, of which roughly 80% are seen a single time; roughly 1.3% belongs to the top ten. The CDR3 runs 15 residues. The V segment lost 1 base and the J segment 3 bases; nucleotides outside the gene matches: 1. Germline V CDR1 and CDR2: MNHEY, SVGAGI. Comments on this clone: Its antigen is unknown.

Study-wide results and caveats: As a later analysis showed, a missense DCLRE1C variant was linked to trimming of TCR beta V- and J-genes. A later analysis, which compared TCR beta chains of equal frequency, found the HLA-associated ones more clonally expanded.

This rearrangement joins TRBV6-5 to TRBJ2-2; 8 positions match TRBD1. What was sequenced was PBMCs. The source is a woman between 45 and 65 years old in good health and CMV-seronegative. CDR3 amino acids: CASSYLTGDTGELFF. CDR3 DNA: TGTGCCAGCAGTTACTTGACAGGGGACACCGGGGAGCTGTTTTTT.